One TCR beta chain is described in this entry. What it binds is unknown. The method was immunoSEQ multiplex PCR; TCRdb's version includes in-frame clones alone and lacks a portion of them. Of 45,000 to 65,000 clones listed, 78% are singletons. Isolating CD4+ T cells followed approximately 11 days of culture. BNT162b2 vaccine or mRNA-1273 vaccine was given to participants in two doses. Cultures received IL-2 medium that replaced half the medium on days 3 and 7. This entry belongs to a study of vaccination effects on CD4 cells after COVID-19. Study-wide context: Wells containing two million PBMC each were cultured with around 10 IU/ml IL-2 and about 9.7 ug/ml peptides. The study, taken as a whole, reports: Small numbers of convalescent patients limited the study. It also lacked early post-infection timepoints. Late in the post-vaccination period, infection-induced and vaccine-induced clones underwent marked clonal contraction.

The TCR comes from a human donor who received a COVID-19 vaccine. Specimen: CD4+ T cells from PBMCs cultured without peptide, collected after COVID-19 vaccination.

The CDR3 protein is CASSRLYEQYF. The CDR3 coding sequence is TGTGCCAGCAGTCGGCTTTACGAGCAGTACTTC. This rearrangement joins TRBV6-5 to TRBJ2-7; D remains unclear. V was clipped by 5 bases and J by 4 bases, with 6 bases between them. Germline V gene data show CDR1 as MNHEY and CDR2 as SVGAGI. The CDR3 is 11 residues long.